The sequence of this T cell receptor beta chain was determined in a study of blood T cell repertoires in COVID-19. TCRdb's copy holds only in-frame clones and misses some; the assay was immunoSEQ multiplex PCR. The sample lists 300,000 or so clones; about 88% were seen once. Germline V gene lookup returns CDR1 SGHDN and CDR2 FVKESK. The CDR3 sequence is 11 residues long. Trimming cost V 3 bases and J 5 bases, with 4 bases left between them. Ages ranged from roughly 18 to 100 years, with residence in some 25 US areas. Resolution of symptoms, clearance, or two negative PCRs was present in recovered Cohort 3 donors.

Specimen: PBMCs or T cells enriched from blood (not recorded which). The chain recombines TRBV14 with TRBJ2-5; D is uncertain. This clonotype was sampled from a man between 60 and 70 years old who had recovered from COVID-19. CDR3: CASSHLETQYF. The DNA of the CDR3 is TGTGCCAGCAGCCATCTGGAGACCCAGTACTTC.